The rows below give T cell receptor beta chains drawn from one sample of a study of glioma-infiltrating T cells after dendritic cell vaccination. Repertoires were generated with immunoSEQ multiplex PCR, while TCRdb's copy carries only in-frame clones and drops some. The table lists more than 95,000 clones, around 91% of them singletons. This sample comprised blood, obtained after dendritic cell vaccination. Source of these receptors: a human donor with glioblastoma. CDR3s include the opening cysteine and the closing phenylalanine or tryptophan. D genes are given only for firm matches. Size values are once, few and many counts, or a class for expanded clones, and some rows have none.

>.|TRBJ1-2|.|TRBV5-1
CASSLESARGYGYTF
TGCGCCAGCAGCTTGGAGTCCGCCAGGGGCTATGGCTACACCTTC
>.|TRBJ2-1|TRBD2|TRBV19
CASRGLADHEQFF
TGTGCCAGTAGGGGACTAGCGGACCATGAGCAGTTCTTC
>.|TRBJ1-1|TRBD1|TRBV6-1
CASSGQGPSLEAFF
TGTGCCAGCAGCGGACAGGGCCCTTCGTTGGAGGCTTTCTTT
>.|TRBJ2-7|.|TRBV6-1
CASSEALQGTSYEQYF
TGTGCCAGCAGTGAAGCGCTTCAGGGCACATCCTACGAGCAGTACTTC
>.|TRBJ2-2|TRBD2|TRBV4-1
CASSQEMGLAGTGELFF
TGCGCCAGCAGCCAAGAAATGGGACTAGCGGGCACCGGGGAGCTGTTTTTT
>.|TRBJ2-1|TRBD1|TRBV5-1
CASQTGGEQFF
TGCGCCAGCCAAACAGGGGGGGAGCAGTTCTTC
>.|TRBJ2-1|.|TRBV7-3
CASSLTGADEQFF
TGTGCCAGCAGCTTAACGGGGGCTGATGAGCAGTTCTTC
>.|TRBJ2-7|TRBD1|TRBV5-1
CASRPTGTGLVEQYF
TGCGCCAGCAGGCCAACCGGGACAGGGCTTGTCGAGCAGTACTTC
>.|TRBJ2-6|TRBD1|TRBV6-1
CASSAKTGTGANVLTF
TGTGCCAGCAGTGCCAAGACAGGGACTGGGGCCAACGTCCTGACTTTC
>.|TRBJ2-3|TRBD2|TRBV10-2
CASGWGGGSRDTQYF
TGCGCCAGCGGCTGGGGGGGAGGGAGTAGAGATACGCAGTATTTT
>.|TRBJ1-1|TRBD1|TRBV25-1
CASSEQGATGTEAFF
TGTGCCAGCAGTGAGCAGGGGGCCACCGGCACTGAAGCTTTCTTT
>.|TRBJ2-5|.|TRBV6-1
CASTDGGSQETQYF
TGTGCCAGCACTGACGGAGGCAGCCAAGAGACCCAGTACTTC
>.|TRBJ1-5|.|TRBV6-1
CASSEDGRVQPQHF
TGTGCCAGCAGTGAAGACGGCAGGGTCCAGCCCCAGCATTTT
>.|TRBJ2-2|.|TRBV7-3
CASSLAGNTGELFF
TGTGCCAGCAGCTTAGCGGGTAACACCGGGGAGCTGTTTTTT
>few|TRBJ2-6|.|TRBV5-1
CASSLGPYEPSGANVLTF
TGCGCCAGCAGCTTGGGGCCGTATGAACCCTCTGGGGCCAACGTCCTGACTTTC
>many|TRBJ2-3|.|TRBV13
CASSPIAEGGEDTQYF
TGTGCCAGCAGCCCGATAGCGGAGGGAGGTGAAGATACGCAGTATTTT
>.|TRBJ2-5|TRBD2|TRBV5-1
CASSPGPPFSGSTETQYF
TGCGCCAGCAGCCCTGGCCCTCCTTTTAGCGGGAGTACAGAGACCCAGTACTTC
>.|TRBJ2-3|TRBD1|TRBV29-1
CSVDRDRDTQYF
TGCAGCGTGGACAGGGATCGGGATACGCAGTATTTT
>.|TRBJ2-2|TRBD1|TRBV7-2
CASSGGQFPRELFF
TGTGCCAGCAGCGGGGGACAGTTTCCCAGGGAGCTGTTTTTT
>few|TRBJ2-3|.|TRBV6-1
CASSGQARAFTDTQYF
TGTGCCAGCAGTGGTCAAGCCAGGGCTTTCACAGATACGCAGTATTTT
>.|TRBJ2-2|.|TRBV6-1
CASREPPKGTGELFF
TGTGCCAGCAGAGAGCCACCCAAGGGGACCGGGGAGCTGTTTTTT
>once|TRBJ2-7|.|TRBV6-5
CASSYSWGDEQYF
TGTGCCAGCAGTTACTCGTGGGGAGACGAGCAGTACTTC
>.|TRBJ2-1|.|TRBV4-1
CASSFGISYNEQFF
TGCGCCAGCAGCTTCGGTATCTCCTACAATGAGCAGTTCTTC
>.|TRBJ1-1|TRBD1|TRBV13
CASSWAGGNTEAFF
TGTGCCAGCAGCTGGGCAGGGGGGAACACTGAAGCTTTCTTT
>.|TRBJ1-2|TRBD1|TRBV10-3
CAITSGRTGGDMNYGYTF
TGTGCCATCACCAGCGGTCGGACAGGGGGCGACATGAACTATGGCTACACCTTC
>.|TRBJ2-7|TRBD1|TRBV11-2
CASSPRGDRSYEQYF
TGTGCCAGCAGTCCGAGGGGGGACAGGTCCTACGAGCAGTACTTC